This T cell receptor (beta chain) was recovered during a study of beta chain features in type 1 diabetes. Whole-study context: Patients were similar to healthy donors in age and gender (as well as in cell yields).

This clone appeared a few times. Its antigen is not identified. Sorted populations all exceeded 98% purity. Losses at the gene ends were 3 bases for V and 7 bases for J; bases not matched to a gene: 7. The CDR3 extends over 14 amino acids. CDR1 is KGHSH, CDR2 LQKENI, per germline. Study-wide results and limits: There was a moderate but significant shortening of TCRB CDR3s in all four CD4+ subsets of Type 1 diabetes patients.

Every bit of the isolated RNA underwent reverse transcription, so sequencing read expressed TCRB transcripts. Produced via immunoSEQ multiplex PCR; TCRdb's table is partial and in-frame only. The sample carries some 370,000 clones, 9.6% recorded once. The receptor was isolated from a young man with type 1 diabetes. This rearrangement joins TRBV18 to TRBJ2-7, with TRBD1 matching 9 bases. The sequenced material came from central memory CD4+ T cells from blood. For the CDR3, the DNA is TGTGCCAGCTCACCGGACAGGGGCGTTAAGGAGCAGTACTTC. Its protein is CASSPDRGVKEQYF. Looking up the rest from reference TRBV18 and TRBJ2-7 gives the full variable domain: NAGVMQNPRHLVRRRGQEARLRCSPMKGHSHVYWYRQLPEEGLKFMVYLQKENIIDESGMPKERFSAEFPKEGPSILRIQQVVRGDSAAYFCASSPDRGVKEQYFGPGTRLTVT.